These 7 T cell receptor beta chains were sequenced from one sample in a study of CD8+ T cells in alopecia areata. CD4, CD8alpha, NKG2D, NKG2ACE and other markers guided sorting of pooled cutaneous lymph node cells. cDNA reverse transcribed from extracted RNA served as the sequencing template. The table came from immunoSEQ multiplex PCR; TCRdb's copy has only in-frame clones and leaves some out. The table lists approximately 300,000 clones, no singletons, with 1.2% in the top ten. Material for sequencing was CD4+ T cells sorted from a lymph node. The receptors derive from a C3H/HeJ mouse with alopecia areata. For this strain, the MHC haplotype corresponds to H2-k.

This clone turned up a few times. Each gene name is a mouse one. The read comes to an end 4 residues before the CDR3 does, leaving the germline J gene to fill in the end. The chain couples TRBV17 to TRBJ2-7; D is uncertain. This CDR3 comprises 12 residues. Germline V gene lookup returns CDR1 MNHDT and CDR2 YYDKIL. CDR3 bases read: TGTGCTAGCAGTAGAGCAGGTTAT. Translated: CASSRAGY. The CDR3 in its entirety is CASSRAGYEQYF.

A note on this clone: Genes and germline come from the mouse. The observed sequence ends 4 residues before the CDR3 terminus, with the missing tail filled in from the germline J gene. V gene TRBV13-2 combines with J gene TRBJ2-7; D ambiguous. V lost 5 bases to trimming and J lost 3 bases, with 9 bases between them. This CDR3 has 12 residues. From germline, CDR1 is NNHNN and CDR2 SYGAGS (reference sequence). The covered CDR3 bases are TGTGCCAGCGGGCCCGACATCTAT. The encoded protein is CASGPDIY. The CDR3 in full is CASGPDIYEQYF.

On this clone itself: Mouse germline and gene names are used. Read data end 4 residues before the CDR3 end; the end is taken from the germline J gene. The chain employs TRBV1 and TRBJ1-1, with 8 bases fitting TRBD1. The CDR3 is made up of 15 amino acids. The junction had 1 base not matched to a gene; V was cut back by 0 bases and J by 1 base. Germline values: CDR1 NSQYPW, CDR2 LRSPGD (reference sequence). The CDR3 sequence: CTCSAEDRVNTEVFF. The CDR3 DNA, read in part, is TGCACCTGCAGTGCAGAGGACAGGGTAAACACA.

With regard to this clone: Genes and germline come from the mouse. The sequence runs out 4 residues before the end of the CDR3; the remainder is reconstructed from the germline J gene. The V and J genes are TRBV31 and TRBJ1-2; 10 positions agree with TRBD1. The germline CDR1 and CDR2 sequences are GKSSPN and SITVG. CDR3 length: 15 amino acids. J lost 3 bases, V lost 0 bases, and 4 bases had no gene match. The DNA read from the CDR3 is TGTGCCTGGAGTCTAGACAGGGGGCATTACTCC. Its translation is CAWSLDRGHYS. The full CDR3 sequence reads CAWSLDRGHYSDYTF. The variable domain in full, completed from reference TRBV31 and TRBJ1-2, reads AQTIHQWPVAEIKAVGSPLSLGCTIKGKSSPNLYWYWQATGGTLQQLFYSITVGQVESVVQLNLSASRPKDDQFILSTEKLLLSHSGFYLCAWSLDRGHYSDYTFGSGTRLLVI.

This clone came up a few times. Here the gene names and germline are mouse. Read sequence stops 4 residues before the CDR3 end, and the germline J gene provides the missing end. In the same sample, other DNA sequences code for this CDR3. The chain employs TRBV1 and TRBJ2-3; D remains ambiguous. From germline, CDR1 is NSQYPW and CDR2 LRSPGD (reference sequence). The V end was cut by 3 bases, the J end by 1 base, with 5 bases between. CDR3 length: 13 residues. The CDR3 DNA, read in part, is TGCACCTGCAGTGCCCAGGGTGCAGAA. As protein: CTCSAQGAE. The entire CDR3 sequence reads CTCSAQGAETLYF.

About this clone: Mouse gene names apply. The read terminates 4 residues before the CDR3 end, so the remaining end is supplied by the germline J gene. The chain joins TRBV1 to TRBJ2-3; 9 nucleotides match TRBD1. The CDR3 has 18 residues. Looked up from germline, CDR1 is NSQYPW and CDR2 is LRSPGD (reference sequence). The V segment lost 0 bases and the J segment 1 base; nucleotides outside the gene matches: 8. The CDR3: CTCSADPGQGVGAETLYF. The part of the CDR3 DNA that was read is TGCACCTGCAGTGCAGATCCGGGACAGGGAGTGGGTGCAGAA.

A remark on this clone: Mouse names are used for the genes. The read finishes 4 residues shy of the CDR3 end, and the germline J gene is used to complete it. The J gene is TRBJ2-1, the V gene TRBV13-1; 10 bases are shared with TRBD2. This CDR3 has 14 amino acids. Germline V gives CDR1 NSHNY, CDR2 SYGAGN. The covered CDR3 bases are TGTGCCAGCAGCAGCCGGGACTGGGGTCCT. It translates to CASSSRDWGP. The CDR3, in full, reads CASSSRDWGPEQFF.